The 21 T cell receptor beta chains below all came from one sample that was sequenced in a study of response to subunit inactivated influenza vaccine. Each CDR3 protein gets one entry after TCRdb re-called the RT-PCR reads with MiXCR. The table lists some 600,000 distinct CDR3 sequences, approximately 14% of them singletons. Material: PBMCs from blood, obtained less than 15 days before vaccination. The receptors originated from a middle-aged man who received an inactivated influenza vaccine.

The sample holds many counts of this clonotype. V usage is TRBV5-1 and J usage is TRBJ2-7, with unresolved D. The germline gives CDR1 SGHRS, CDR2 YFSETQ. This CDR3 has 14 amino acids. V lost 4 bases to trimming and J lost 5 bases, with 16 bases between them. The CDR3 sequence: CASSSDIPPHEQYF. The CDR3 nucleotides read TGCGCCAGCAGCAGTGACATCCCCCCTCACGAGCAGTACTTC.

As concerns this clonotype: One junction end disagrees with the germline gene, perhaps due to a read error. The V call is TRBV3-1, the J call TRBJ2-4; D is ambiguous. The CDR3 spans 12 residues. The V gene's germline CDR1 is LGHDT and CDR2 YNNKEL (reference sequence). CDR3 sequence (DNA): TGTGCCAGCAGCCAAGTAAGAGGAATTCGACACTTC. This sequence encodes CASSQVRGIRHF.

This clonotype appeared a few times. J is TRBJ1-1 and V is TRBV4-2; possible D gene TRBD1, 6 bases. V shed 6 bases and J shed 1 base, with 12 bases lying between them. The CDR3 runs to 14 residues. Germline CDR1 reads LGHNA; CDR2 reads YNFKEQ. CDR3 sequence (DNA): TGTGCCAGCAGGGTGGGGACAAAGAACACTGAAGCTTTCTTT. This sequence encodes CASRVGTKNTEAFF.

This clonotype has ten or more counts. The chain has TRBV5-1 and TRBJ1-2; D is possibly TRBD1 (5 bases). The V end lost 5 bases, the J end lost 0 bases, and 11 bases lay between the germline ends. Germline loops: CDR1 SGHRS, CDR2 YFSETQ. The CDR3 has 14 amino acids. The CDR3 coding sequence is TGCGCCAGCAGTTATGACAGATCTAACTATGGCTACACCTTC. It codes for CASSYDRSNYGYTF.

The chain links TRBV7-2 to TRBJ2-2; no clear D gene. The V end lost 4 bases, the J end lost 1 base, and 10 bases lay between the germline ends. From germline, CDR1 is SGHTA and CDR2 FQGNSA. The CDR3 is 15 residues long. The CDR3: CASSYPFRNTGELFF. CDR3 DNA sequence: TGTGCCAGCAGCTACCCTTTCAGGAACACCGGGGAGCTGTTTTTT.

V and J are TRBV28 and TRBJ2-7, with unresolved D. The ends were cut back, 1 base at V and 4 bases at J, with 14 bases in the middle. This CDR3 is built from 15 residues. CDR1 MDHEN and CDR2 SYDVKM come from the germline V gene. DNA of the CDR3: TGTGCCAGCAGTTTATCCCATTTACCCCCGTACGAGCAGTACTTC. Protein sequence: CASSLSHLPPYEQYF.

This clonotype has at least ten counts. V usage is TRBV18 and J usage is TRBJ1-4; a possible D gene is TRBD1 (5 bases). This CDR3 is 13 amino acids long. V gave up 4 bases and J gave up 7 bases, with 10 bases separating them. Germline lookup yields CDR1 KGHSH and CDR2 LQKENI. CDR3 DNA sequence: TGTGCCAGCTCACTCCAGGACACTGAAAAACTGTTTTTT. It yields the protein CASSLQDTEKLFF. Supplemented by reference TRBV18 and TRBJ1-4, the full variable domain reads NAGVMQNPRHLVRRRGQEARLRCSPMKGHSHVYWYRQLPEEGLKFMVYLQKENIIDESGMPKERFSAEFPKEGPSILRIQQVVRGDSAAYFCASSLQDTEKLFFGSGTQLSVL.

J is TRBJ2-1 and V is TRBV11-3; no firm D call. Germline CDR1 and CDR2: SGHNT and YENEEA. Trimming removed 8 bases at V and 7 bases at J, with 15 bases between. CDR3 length: 13 amino acids. DNA of the CDR3: TGTGCCAGCTCCATAACCGTCCGGAATGAGCAGTTCTTC. It specifies CASSITVRNEQFF.

The chain employs TRBV18 and TRBJ2-3, with D tentatively TRBD1 (6 bases). CDR3 length equals 15 residues. The V and J ends lost 3 bases and 6 bases respectively, with 16 bases between them. CDR1 KGHSH and CDR2 LQKENI come from the germline V gene. CDR3 coding DNA: TGTGCCAGCTCACCGAGGACAGCCGCACAGGATACGCAGTATTTT. This codes for CASSPRTAAQDTQYF.

This clonotype was counted a few times. The genes are TRBV6-5 and TRBJ1-2, with a weak D call TRBD1 (6 bases). The CDR3 length is 15 residues. From germline, CDR1 is MNHEY and CDR2 SVGAGI. The V end lost 0 bases, the J end lost 3 bases, and 11 bases lay between the germline ends. The CDR3 DNA is TGTGCCAGCAGTTACTCCGGAACAGGGTACTATGGCTACACCTTC. Its translation is CASSYSGTGYYGYTF.

This clonotype showed up just a few times. The chain recombines TRBV28 with TRBJ2-6, with TRBD1 matching 12 bases. From germline, CDR1 is MDHEN and CDR2 SYDVKM. The CDR3 loop spans 18 amino acids. The J segment lost 4 bases and the V segment lost 6 bases, leaving 10 bases of the junction unmatched. The CDR3 sequence: CASRDLGQGARGANVLTF. In DNA, the CDR3 is TGTGCCAGCAGAGACTTGGGACAGGGGGCGCGCGGGGCCAACGTCCTGACTTTC.

The chain joins TRBV4-1 to TRBJ2-5; 8 bases map to TRBD1. Germline-derived CDR1 and CDR2 are MGHRA and YSYEKL. The CDR3 is 14 amino acids. Trimming took 2 bases from V and 2 from J; bases not matched to a gene: 1. In DNA, the CDR3 is TGCGCCAGCAGCCAACGGGACAGGCAAGAGACCCAGTACTTC. Its protein product is CASSQRDRQETQYF.

This clonotype showed up many times. The chain has TRBV7-2 and TRBJ2-5; 8 bases line up with TRBD2. The CDR3 has 16 residues. Germline-derived CDR1 and CDR2 are SGHTA and FQGNSA. Trimming cost V 1 base and J 4 bases; bases outside gene matches: 8. CDR3 in DNA: TGTGCCAGCAGCTTAGTCTGGGGACTAGGGGGAGAGACCCAGTACTTC. Translating it yields CASSLVWGLGGETQYF.

The chain links TRBV30 to TRBJ1-2; 8 positions agree with TRBD1. The CDR3 loop spans 13 amino acids. Looked up from germline, CDR1 is GTSNPN and CDR2 is SVGIG (reference sequence). With 4 bases clipped from V and 7 bases from J, the junction kept 8 bases outside the gene matches. CDR3 nucleotides: TGTGCCTGGAACCTACGACAGGGGTCTGGCTACACCTTC. It yields the protein CAWNLRQGSGYTF.

This clonotype came up a few times. V and J are TRBV7-9 and TRBJ1-2, with D maybe TRBD1 (5 bases). The V end was cut by 3 bases, the J end by 4 bases, with 12 bases between. Germline CDR1 SEHNR, CDR2 FQNEAQ (reference sequence). The CDR3 has 14 residues. CDR3 nucleotides: TGTGCCAGCAGCTTGAAGGGGTTTCCCTATGGCTACACCTTC. Its translation is CASSLKGFPYGYTF.

The chain recombines TRBV28 with TRBJ1-1; tentative D call: TRBD1 (5 bases). The germline V gene encodes CDR1 MDHEN and CDR2 SYDVKM. Trimming left V 8 bases short and J 11 bases short, with 24 bases between. The CDR3 runs to 14 residues. CDR3 sequence: CASGSGTRGVEAFF. As DNA, the CDR3 is TGTGCCAGCGGTTCCGGGACGAGGGGAGTCGAGGCTTTCTTT.

The chain recombines TRBV20-1 with TRBJ2-5; unclear D gene. CDR1 and CDR2 (germline): DFQATT, SNEGSKA (reference sequence). V was clipped by 0 bases and J by 2 bases, with 7 bases between them. This CDR3 contains 13 residues. In DNA form, the CDR3 reads TGCAGTGCTAGAGAGGGCAGGCAAGAGACCCAGTACTTC. As protein: CSAREGRQETQYF.

In this sample, this clonotype turned up a few times. This CDR3 reads CSANPDSGRYEQYF. Here the CDR3 DNA reads TGCAGTGCTAACCCCGATAGCGGGAGGTACGAGCAGTACTTC. The genes are TRBV20-1 and TRBJ2-7; 10 nucleotides align to TRBD2. This CDR3 region has 14 residues. With 4 bases clipped from V and 4 bases from J, the junction kept 7 bases outside the gene matches. Germline values: CDR1 DFQATT, CDR2 SNEGSKA (reference sequence).

CDR3 sequence: CASSPFSPGTDYDQETQYF. The DNA for the CDR3 is TGTGCCAGCAGTCCATTTTCACCCGGGACCGATTATGACCAAGAGACCCAGTACTTC. The chain joins TRBV27 to TRBJ2-5; possibly TRBD1 or TRBD2 for D (5 bases each). The ends were cut back, 5 bases at V and 0 bases at J, with 25 bases in the middle. The CDR3 length is 19 residues. The germline gives CDR1 MNHEY, CDR2 SMNVEV (reference sequence).

This clonotype was observed a handful of times. This chain uses TRBV30 with TRBJ1-5; 7 bases fit TRBD1. V lost 2 bases and J lost 3; bases outside the gene matches: 7. CDR1 and CDR2 (germline): GTSNPN, SVGIG (reference sequence). The CDR3 is made up of 15 amino acids. The CDR3 DNA follows: TGTGCCTGGAGTCCCCTGGGGACAGACAATCAGCCCCAGCATTTT. The encoded protein is CAWSPLGTDNQPQHF.

There are a few counts of this clonotype. V gene TRBV20-1 combines with J gene TRBJ1-6; unclear D gene. The CDR3 spans 15 residues. V lost 0 bases, J lost 6 bases, and 12 bases lay in between. Per the germline V gene, CDR1 is DFQATT and CDR2 is SNEGSKA (reference sequence). CDR3 sequence (DNA): TGCAGTGCTAGAGAATGGGCAGAGATTAATTCACCCCTCCACTTT. Residues: CSAREWAEINSPLHF.